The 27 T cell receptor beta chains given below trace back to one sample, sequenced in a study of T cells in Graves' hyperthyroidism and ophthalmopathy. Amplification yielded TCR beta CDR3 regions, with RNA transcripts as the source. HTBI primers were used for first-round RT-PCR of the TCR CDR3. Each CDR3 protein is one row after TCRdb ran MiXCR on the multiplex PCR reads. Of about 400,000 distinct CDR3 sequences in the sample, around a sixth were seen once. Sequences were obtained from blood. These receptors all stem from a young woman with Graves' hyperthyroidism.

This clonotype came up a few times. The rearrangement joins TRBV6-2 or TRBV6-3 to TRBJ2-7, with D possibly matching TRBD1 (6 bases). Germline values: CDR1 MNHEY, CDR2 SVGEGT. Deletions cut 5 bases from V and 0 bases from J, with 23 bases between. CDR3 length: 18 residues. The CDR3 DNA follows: TGTGCCAGCAGTACCTATCTTCGGACAGACAAATTCTCCTACGAGCAGTACTTC. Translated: CASSTYLRTDKFSYEQYF.

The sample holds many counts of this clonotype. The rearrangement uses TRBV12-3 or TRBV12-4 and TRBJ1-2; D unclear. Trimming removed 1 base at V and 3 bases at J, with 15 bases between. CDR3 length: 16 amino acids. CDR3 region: CASSLGRRRRDYGYTF. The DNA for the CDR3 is TGTGCCAGCAGTTTAGGGAGGCGTCGGAGAGACTATGGCTACACCTTC.

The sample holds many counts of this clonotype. The CDR3 spells CASSLLVSHTEAFF. The CDR3 nucleotides are TGTGCCAGCAGTTTGTTGGTCAGCCATACTGAAGCTTTCTTT. This rearrangement joins TRBV27 to TRBJ1-1, with no clear D. This CDR3 has 14 amino acids. The V gene lost 3 bases and the J gene lost 5 bases, with 13 bases spanning the gap. Germline CDR1 is MNHEY and CDR2 is SMNVEV (reference sequence).

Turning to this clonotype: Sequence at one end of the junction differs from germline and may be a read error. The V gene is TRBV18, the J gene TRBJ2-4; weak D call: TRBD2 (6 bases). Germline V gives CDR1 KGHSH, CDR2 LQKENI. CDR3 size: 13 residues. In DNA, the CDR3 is TGTGCCAGCTCTCCACTGGCGGGGAACATTCAGTACTTC. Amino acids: CASSPLAGNIQYF.

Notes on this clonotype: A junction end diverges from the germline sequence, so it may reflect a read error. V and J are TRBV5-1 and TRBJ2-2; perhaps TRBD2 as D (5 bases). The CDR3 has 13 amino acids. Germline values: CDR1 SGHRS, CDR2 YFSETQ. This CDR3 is CASSLRNTGERFF. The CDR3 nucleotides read TGCGCCAGCAGCTTGCGGAACACCGGGGAGCGGTTTTTT.

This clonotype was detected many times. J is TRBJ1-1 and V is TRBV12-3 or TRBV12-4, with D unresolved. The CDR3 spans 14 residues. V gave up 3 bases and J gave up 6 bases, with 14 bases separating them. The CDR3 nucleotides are TGTGCCAGCAGTTTGGGCGGTGGTTTCTCTGAAGCTTTCTTT. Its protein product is CASSLGGGFSEAFF.

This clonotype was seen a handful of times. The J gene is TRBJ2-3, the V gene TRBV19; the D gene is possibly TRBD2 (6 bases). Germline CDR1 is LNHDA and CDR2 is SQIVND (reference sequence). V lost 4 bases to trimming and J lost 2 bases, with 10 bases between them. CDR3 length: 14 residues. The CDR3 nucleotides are TGTGCCAGTAGTAATGGGGAGGCCACAGATACGCAGTATTTT. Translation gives CASSNGEATDTQYF.

The CDR3 nucleotides read TGTGCCAGCAACCTTATGTCTGGCCGCCCGAACACTGAAGCTTTCTTT. The encoded protein is CASNLMSGRPNTEAFF. V and J are TRBV5-4 and TRBJ1-1; D unclear. V was shortened by 6 bases and J by 1 base, with 19 bases between the two germline ends. Germline V gene sequence: CDR1 SGHNT, CDR2 YYREEE (reference sequence). The CDR3 spans 16 residues. The full variable domain, completed using reference TRBV5-4 and TRBJ1-1, is ETGVTQSPTHLIKTRGQQVTLRCSSQSGHNTVSWYQQALGQGPQFIFQYYREEENGRGNFPPRFSGLQFPNYSSELNVNALELDDSALYLCASNLMSGRPNTEAFFGQGTRLTVV.

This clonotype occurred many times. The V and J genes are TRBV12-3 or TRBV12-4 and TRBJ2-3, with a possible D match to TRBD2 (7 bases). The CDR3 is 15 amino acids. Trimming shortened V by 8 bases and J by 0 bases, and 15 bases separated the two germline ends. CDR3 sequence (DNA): TGTGCCAGCCCGCCGGGGGGCTATAGCACAGATACGCAGTATTTT. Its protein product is CASPPGGYSTDTQYF.

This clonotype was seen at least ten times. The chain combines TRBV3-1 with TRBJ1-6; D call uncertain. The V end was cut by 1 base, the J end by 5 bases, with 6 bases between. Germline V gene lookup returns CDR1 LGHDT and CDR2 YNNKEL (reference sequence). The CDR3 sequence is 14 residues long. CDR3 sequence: CASSQVGNNSPLHF. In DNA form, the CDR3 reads TGTGCCAGCAGCCAAGTGGGGAATAATTCACCCCTCCACTTT.

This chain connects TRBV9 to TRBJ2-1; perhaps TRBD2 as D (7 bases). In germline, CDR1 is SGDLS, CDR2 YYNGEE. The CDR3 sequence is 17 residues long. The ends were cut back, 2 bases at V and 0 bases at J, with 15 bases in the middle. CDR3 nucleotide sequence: TGTGCCAGCAGCGTCGGGGGGCACATGAGCTCCTACAATGAGCAGTTCTTC. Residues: CASSVGGHMSSYNEQFF.

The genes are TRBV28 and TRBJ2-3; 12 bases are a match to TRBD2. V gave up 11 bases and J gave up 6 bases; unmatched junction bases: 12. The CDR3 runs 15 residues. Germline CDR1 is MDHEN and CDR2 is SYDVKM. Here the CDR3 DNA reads TGTGCCGGAACGAACACCGGGACTAGCGGGGATACGCAGTATTTT. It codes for CAGTNTGTSGDTQYF.

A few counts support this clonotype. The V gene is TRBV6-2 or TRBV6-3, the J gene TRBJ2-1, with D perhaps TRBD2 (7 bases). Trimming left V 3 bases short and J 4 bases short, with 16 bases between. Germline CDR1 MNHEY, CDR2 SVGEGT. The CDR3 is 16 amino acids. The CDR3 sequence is CASSYLRGGPYNEQFF. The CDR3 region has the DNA TGTGCCAGCAGTTATCTTCGCGGGGGCCCTTACAATGAGCAGTTCTTC.

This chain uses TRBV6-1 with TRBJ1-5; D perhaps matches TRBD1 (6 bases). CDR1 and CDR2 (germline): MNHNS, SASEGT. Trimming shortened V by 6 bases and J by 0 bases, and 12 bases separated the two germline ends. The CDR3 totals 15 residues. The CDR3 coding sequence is TGTGCCAGCAGACCCGACAGGATTAGCAATCAGCCCCAGCATTTT. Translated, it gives CASRPDRISNQPQHF.

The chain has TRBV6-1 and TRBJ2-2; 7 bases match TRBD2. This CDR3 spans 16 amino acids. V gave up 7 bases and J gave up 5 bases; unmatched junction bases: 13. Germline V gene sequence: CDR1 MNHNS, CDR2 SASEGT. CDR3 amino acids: CASTPGRLAETGELFF. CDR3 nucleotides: TGTGCCAGCACCCCGGGGCGACTAGCTGAAACCGGGGAGCTGTTTTTT.

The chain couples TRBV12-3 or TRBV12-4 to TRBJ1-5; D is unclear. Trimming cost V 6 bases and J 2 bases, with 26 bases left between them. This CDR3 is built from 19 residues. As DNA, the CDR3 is TGTGCCAGCAGGGCTTCGGGCACTCGGATCTTTTTTGGCAATCAGCCCCAGCATTTT. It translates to CASRASGTRIFFGNQPQHF.

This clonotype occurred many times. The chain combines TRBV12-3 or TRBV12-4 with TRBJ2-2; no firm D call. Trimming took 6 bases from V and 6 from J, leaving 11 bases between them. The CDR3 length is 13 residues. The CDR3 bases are TGTGCCAGCAGCCGTACCATTTCCGGGGAGCTGTTTTTT. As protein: CASSRTISGELFF.

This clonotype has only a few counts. The CDR3 here is CASSPQGTGTDTQYF. The CDR3 DNA follows: TGTGCCAGTAGCCCCCAGGGGACTGGCACAGATACGCAGTATTTT. V is TRBV19 and J is TRBJ2-3; the D gene could be TRBD1 or TRBD2 (6 bases each). This CDR3 region has 15 residues. Trimming shortened V by 6 bases and J by 1 base, and 14 bases separated the two germline ends. CDR1 and CDR2 (germline): LNHDA, SQIVND (reference sequence).

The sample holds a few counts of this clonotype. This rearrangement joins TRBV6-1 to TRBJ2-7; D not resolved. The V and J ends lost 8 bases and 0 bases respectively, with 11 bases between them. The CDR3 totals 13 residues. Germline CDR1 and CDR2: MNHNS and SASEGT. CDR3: CASVWGSSYEQYF. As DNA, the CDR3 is TGTGCCAGCGTCTGGGGTAGCTCCTACGAGCAGTACTTC.

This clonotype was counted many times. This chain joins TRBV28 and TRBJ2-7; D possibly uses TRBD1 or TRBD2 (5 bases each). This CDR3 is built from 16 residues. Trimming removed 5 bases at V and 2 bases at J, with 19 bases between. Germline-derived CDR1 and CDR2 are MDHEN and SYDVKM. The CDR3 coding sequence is TGTGCCAGCAGTACTCGACGGGGCAGACGAGCCTACGAGCAGTACTTC. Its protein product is CASSTRRGRRAYEQYF.

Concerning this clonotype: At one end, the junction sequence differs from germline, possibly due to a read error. The CDR3 DNA follows: TGTGCGAGCACGGGTCCTAGCCCCTACAATGAGCAGTTCTTC. It encodes CASTGPSPYNEQFF. This rearrangement joins TRBV28 to TRBJ2-1, with D tentatively TRBD2 (5 bases). The CDR3 is made up of 14 amino acids. Per the germline V gene, CDR1 is MDHEN and CDR2 is SYDVKM.

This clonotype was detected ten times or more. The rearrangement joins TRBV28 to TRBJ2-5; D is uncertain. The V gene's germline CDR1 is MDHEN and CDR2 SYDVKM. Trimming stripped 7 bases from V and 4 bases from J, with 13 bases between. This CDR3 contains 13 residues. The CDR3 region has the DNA TGTGCCAGCATGGGTGCGGTCCCAGAGACCCAGTACTTC. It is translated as CASMGAVPETQYF.

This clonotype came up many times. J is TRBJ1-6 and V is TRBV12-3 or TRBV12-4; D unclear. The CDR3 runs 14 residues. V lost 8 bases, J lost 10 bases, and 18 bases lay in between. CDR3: CASQKGLSGSPLHF. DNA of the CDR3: TGTGCCAGCCAAAAAGGGCTGAGTGGATCACCCCTCCACTTT.

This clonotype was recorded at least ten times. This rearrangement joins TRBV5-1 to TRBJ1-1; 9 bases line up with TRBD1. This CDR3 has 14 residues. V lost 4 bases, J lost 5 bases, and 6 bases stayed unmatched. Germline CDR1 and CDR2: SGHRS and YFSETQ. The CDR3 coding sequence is TGCGCCAGCAGCGCCGGGACAGGGCGGACTGAAGCTTTCTTT. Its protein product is CASSAGTGRTEAFF. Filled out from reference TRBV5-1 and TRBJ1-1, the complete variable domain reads KAGVTQTPRYLIKTRGQQVTLSCSPISGHRSVSWYQQTPGQGLQFLFEYFSETQRNKGNFPGRFSGRQFSNSRSEMNVSTLELGDSALYLCASSAGTGRTEAFFGQGTRLTVV.

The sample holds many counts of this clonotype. The CDR3 nucleotides read TGTGCCAGCCGACGGAGCGGGAGCACCACCGGGGAGCTGTTTTTT. Translated, it gives CASRRSGSTTGELFF. This sequence joins TRBV7-8 and TRBJ2-2, with 8 bases that match TRBD2. Germline V gene lookup returns CDR1 SGHVS and CDR2 FQNEAQ. Trimming cost V 8 bases and J 4 bases; bases outside gene matches: 9. The CDR3 length is 15 residues.

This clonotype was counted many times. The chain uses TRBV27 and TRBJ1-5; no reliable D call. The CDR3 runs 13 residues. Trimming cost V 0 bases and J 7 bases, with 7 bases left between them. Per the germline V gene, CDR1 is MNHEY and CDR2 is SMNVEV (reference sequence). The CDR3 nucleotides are TGTGCCAGCAGTTTATCGGGCTACCAGCCCCAGCATTTT. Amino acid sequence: CASSLSGYQPQHF.

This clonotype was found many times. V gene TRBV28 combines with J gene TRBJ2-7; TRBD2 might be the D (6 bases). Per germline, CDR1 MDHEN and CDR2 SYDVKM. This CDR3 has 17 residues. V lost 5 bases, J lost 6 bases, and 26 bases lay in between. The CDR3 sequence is CASSPPGGVGSNGEQYF. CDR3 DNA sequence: TGTGCCAGCAGTCCCCCCGGTGGTGTCGGGAGTAATGGCGAGCAGTACTTC.